These T cell receptor beta chains were read from a single sample in a study of immune evolution from preneoplasia to lung adenocarcinoma. TCRdb's table, derived via immunoSEQ multiplex PCR, lists solely in-frame clones and lacks some. This table has 6,000 to 7,500 clones, 76% appearing once. The sequencing input was FFPE minimally invasive lung adenocarcinoma tissue. All receptors come from a person between 55 and 80 years old with lung adenocarcinoma. Each CDR3 is given without its conserved first and last residue. The order of the fields is J gene, V gene, clone size, CDR3 protein. Not every row has a clone size; where given, it reads once, few, many or a size class.

TRBJ2-6,TRBV5-1,.,ASRIAGYSGANVLT
TRBJ2-3,TRBV5-4,.,ASSLRLAGGVDTQY
TRBJ1-1,TRBV9,.,ASSEWAAGTPEAF
TRBJ2-5,TRBV27,.,ASSLVAGDSPETQY
TRBJ1-1,TRBV9,few,ASSVGWARDEAF
TRBJ2-1,TRBV15,.,ATSRDKVNNEQF
TRBJ1-2,TRBV10-2,.,ASSDPGQGNYGYT
TRBJ2-2,TRBV5-6,once,ASSSATGGRTGELF
TRBJ2-7,TRBV14,few,ASSHRSTSGSTYEQY
TRBJ1-1,TRBV5-1,.,ASSSTRLQGPLMNTEAF
TRBJ1-1,TRBV29-1,.,SVLGQEHTEAF
TRBJ2-2,TRBV27,.,ASSSAGPTGELF
TRBJ1-4,TRBV7-9,.,ASRYTANPNEKLF
TRBJ2-1,TRBV5-1,.,ASSGPINGEQF
TRBJ2-3,TRBV5-6,.,ASSKPGQGTDTQY
TRBJ1-2,TRBV6-5,.,ASRLGTEIGYGYT
TRBJ2-1,TRBV2,.,ASLVLLAGSEQF
TRBJ2-3,TRBV30,.,AWSTLGHTDTQY
TRBJ1-2,TRBV5-1,.,ASSLDGTRNYGYT
TRBJ1-1,TRBV27,.,ASSPLGVTEAF
TRBJ1-1,TRBV6-5,.,ASSYGRGTEAF
TRBJ2-7,TRBV7-2,.,ASSLGLAGLQQY
TRBJ2-5,TRBV18,.,ASSPGDRTMGKTQY
TRBJ2-5,TRBV2,once,ASSEASTVQETQY
TRBJ2-1,TRBV7-9,.,ASSLAGGPINEQF
TRBJ2-2,TRBV6-5,.,ASSYSRRAGELF
TRBJ1-2,TRBV11-2,.,ASSLANRDGYT
TRBJ2-3,TRBV20-1,.,SVRAADTQY
TRBJ2-1,TRBV5-1,.,ASSPDRTYNEQF
TRBJ2-3,TRBV29-1,few,SVEAGGLTDTQY
TRBJ1-1,TRBV18,once,ASSPLPDSSNTEAF
TRBJ2-6,TRBV5-1,.,ASSRDSGANVLT
TRBJ2-1,TRBV9,few,ASNKGGAGSNEQF
TRBJ1-1,TRBV11-2,medium-sized,ASSHPRSGTEAF
.,TRBV11-2,.,ASSFGAGGPYEQY
TRBJ2-7,TRBV19,.,ASSPGQGAPYEQY
TRBJ2-5,TRBV29-1,.,SVSGTVTQETQY
TRBJ1-4,TRBV30,.,AWTRQGATNEKLF
TRBJ2-3,TRBV9,.,ASSVSARGADTQY
TRBJ1-2,TRBV2,few,ASSEQGGGYT
TRBJ2-5,TRBV30,.,AWSAGGGLGTQY